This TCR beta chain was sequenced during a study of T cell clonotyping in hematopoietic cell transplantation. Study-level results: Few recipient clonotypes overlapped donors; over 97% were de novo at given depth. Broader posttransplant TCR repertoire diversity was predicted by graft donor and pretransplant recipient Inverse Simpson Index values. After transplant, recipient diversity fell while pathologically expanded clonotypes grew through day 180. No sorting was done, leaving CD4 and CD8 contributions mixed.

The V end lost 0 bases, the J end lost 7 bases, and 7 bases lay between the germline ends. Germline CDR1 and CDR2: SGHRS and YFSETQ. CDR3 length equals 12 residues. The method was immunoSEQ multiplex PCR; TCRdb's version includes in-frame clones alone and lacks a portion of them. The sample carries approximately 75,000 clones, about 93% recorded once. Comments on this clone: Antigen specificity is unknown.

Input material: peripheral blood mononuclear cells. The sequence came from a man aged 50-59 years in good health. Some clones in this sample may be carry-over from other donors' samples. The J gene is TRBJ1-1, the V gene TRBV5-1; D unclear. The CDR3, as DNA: TGCGCCAGCAGCTTGGCCTTTGGTGAAGCTTTCTTT. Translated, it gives CASSLAFGEAFF.